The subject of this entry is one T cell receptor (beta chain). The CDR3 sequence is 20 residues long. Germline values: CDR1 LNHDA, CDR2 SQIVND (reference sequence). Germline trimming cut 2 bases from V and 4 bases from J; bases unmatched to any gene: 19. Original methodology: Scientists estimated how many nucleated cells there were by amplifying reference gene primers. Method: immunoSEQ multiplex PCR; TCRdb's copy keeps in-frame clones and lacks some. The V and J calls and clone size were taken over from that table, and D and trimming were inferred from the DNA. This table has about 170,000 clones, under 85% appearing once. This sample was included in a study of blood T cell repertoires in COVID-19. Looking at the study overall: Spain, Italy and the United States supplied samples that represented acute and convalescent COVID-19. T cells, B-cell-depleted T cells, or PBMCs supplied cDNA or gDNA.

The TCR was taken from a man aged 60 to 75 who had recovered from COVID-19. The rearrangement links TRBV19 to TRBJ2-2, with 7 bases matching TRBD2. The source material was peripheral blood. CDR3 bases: TGTGCCAGTAGTATAAGGGACCGGGACTACGTTAACCTCATCACCGGGGAGCTGTTTTTT. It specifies CASSIRDRDYVNLITGELFF.